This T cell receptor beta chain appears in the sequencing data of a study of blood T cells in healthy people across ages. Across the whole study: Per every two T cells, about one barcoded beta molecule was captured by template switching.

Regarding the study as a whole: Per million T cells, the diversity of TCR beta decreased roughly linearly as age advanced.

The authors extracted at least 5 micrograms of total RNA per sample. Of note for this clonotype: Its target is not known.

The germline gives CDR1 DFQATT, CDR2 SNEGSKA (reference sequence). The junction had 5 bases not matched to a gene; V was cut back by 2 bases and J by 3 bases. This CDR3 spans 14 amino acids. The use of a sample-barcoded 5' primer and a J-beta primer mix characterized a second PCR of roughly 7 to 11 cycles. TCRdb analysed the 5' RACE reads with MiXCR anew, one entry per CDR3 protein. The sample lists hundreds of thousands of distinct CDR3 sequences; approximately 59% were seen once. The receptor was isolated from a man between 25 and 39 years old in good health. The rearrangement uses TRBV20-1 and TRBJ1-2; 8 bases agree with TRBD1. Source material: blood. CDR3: CSARRTGFDYGYTF. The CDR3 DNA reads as TGCAGTGCTAGAAGGACAGGGTTTGACTATGGCTACACCTTC.